This TCR beta chain appears in the sequencing data of a study of graft-versus-host responses after intestinal transplantation. About the study: Multivisceral, liver-intestinal, or isolated intestinal grafts went to recipients. The whole recipient group had anti-thymocyte globulin induction followed by tacrolimus and steroids for roughly three years. Study-wide results and caveats: Allografts from individuals with graft-donor T cell macrochimerism displayed high graft-versus-host to host-versus-graft clonal ratios. Early after transplant, HvG clones declined as circulating GvH clones peaked.

CDR1 is SGHRS and CDR2 is YFSETQ in the germline V gene. The CDR3 extends over 15 amino acids. V trimming: 7 bases; J trimming: 1 base; junction bases outside the gene matches: 7. Comment on this clone: Antigen: not known.

Assay used: immunoSEQ multiplex PCR; TCRdb lists only in-frame clones, some missing. The sample records fewer than 95,000 clones, roughly 91% being singletons. The sample in question was unstimulated CD8+ T cells sorted from spleen or lymph node cells, obtained before intestinal transplant. The chain links TRBV5-1 to TRBJ2-5, with TRBD2 matching 10 bases. The source of this sequence is a human donor who received an intestinal transplant. The CDR3 nucleotides read TGCGCCAGCGTTTTAGCGGGGGGACCCCAAGAGACCCAGTACTTC. The encoded protein is CASVLAGGPQETQYF.